The TCR beta chain under discussion was sequenced for a study of cytomegalovirus exposure and HLA in healthy donors. Using immunoSEQ multiplex PCR, the repertoire was profiled, and TCRdb retains in-frame clones only, with some absent. The sample holds some 170,000 clones, about 87% seen once. This CDR3 comprises 14 residues. Germline CDR1 and CDR2: LNHDA and SQIVND (reference sequence). V shed 8 bases, J shed 5 bases, and the junction held 10 bases outside the gene matches. The specimen was PBMCs. This chain joins TRBV19 and TRBJ2-7; TRBD2 agrees at 9 bases. This clonotype was obtained from a woman younger than 45 in good health and CMV-seronegative. This CDR3 reads CASRPAGGYHEQYF. CDR3 coding DNA: TGTGCCAGTCGACCAGCGGGGGGCTACCACGAGCAGTACTTC.